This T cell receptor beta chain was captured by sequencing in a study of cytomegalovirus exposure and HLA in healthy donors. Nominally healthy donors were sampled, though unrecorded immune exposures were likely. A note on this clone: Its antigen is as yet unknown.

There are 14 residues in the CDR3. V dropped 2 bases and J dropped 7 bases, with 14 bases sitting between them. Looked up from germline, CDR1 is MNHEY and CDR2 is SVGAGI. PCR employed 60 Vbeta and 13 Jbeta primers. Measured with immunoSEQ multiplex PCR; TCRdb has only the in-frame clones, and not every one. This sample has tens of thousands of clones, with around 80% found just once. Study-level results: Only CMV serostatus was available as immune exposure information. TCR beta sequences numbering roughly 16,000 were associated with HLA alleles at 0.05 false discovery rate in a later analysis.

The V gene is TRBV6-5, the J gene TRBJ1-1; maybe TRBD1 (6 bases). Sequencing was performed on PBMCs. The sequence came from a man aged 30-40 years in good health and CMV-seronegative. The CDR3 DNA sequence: TGTGCCAGCAGTTACCGGGCAGGGGTAGGTGAAGCTTTCTTT. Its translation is CASSYRAGVGEAFF.